This TCR beta chain derives from a study of CD8 T cells in Susac syndrome. Random hexamers were used to reverse transcribe an amount of roughly 0.5 to 1 ug RNA. TCRdb re-called the immunoSEQ multiplex PCR reads with MiXCR, one entry per CDR3 protein. Here the sample spans 350,000 to 550,000 distinct CDR3 sequences, more than 80% being singletons. Germline loops: CDR1 SGHTA, CDR2 FQGNSA. The CDR3 totals 14 residues. V shed 5 bases and J shed 6 bases, with 14 bases lying between them. TEMRA cells were FACS-enriched, with CD8+ and CD4+ T cells isolated negatively. The chain links TRBV7-2 to TRBJ1-5; D perhaps matches TRBD1 (5 bases). The sequence came from a human donor with multiple sclerosis. The sequenced material came from CD8+ T cells from PBMCs. This chain's CDR3 is CASSPGEGPQPQHF. CDR3 DNA: TGTGCCAGCAGCCCGGGTGAGGGGCCTCAGCCCCAGCATTTT.